The rows below give T cell receptor beta chains drawn from one sample of a study of blood T cell repertoires in COVID-19. The method was immunoSEQ multiplex PCR; TCRdb's version includes in-frame clones alone and lacks a portion of them. Among some 240,000 clones, approximately 85% were seen once, and the ten largest hold 6.6%. Material: PBMCs or T cells enriched from blood (not recorded which). The receptors were sampled from a woman in her forties or fifties who had been exposed to COVID-19. CDR3s include the opening cysteine and the closing phenylalanine or tryptophan. The D gene is left open where the match is weak. The size of a clone is reported for some rows only, either as once, few or many, or as a class for expanded clones.

DNA	CDR3	V	J	D	size
TGTGCCAGCAGTTTATTACGGGGGACCGGGGAGCTGTTTTTT	CASSLLRGTGELFF	TRBV28	TRBJ2-2	-	-
TGTGCCAGTAGTCCCCGTGGGACAGGGTCTTTATCACCCCTCCACTTT	CASSPRGTGSLSPLHF	TRBV19	TRBJ1-6	TRBD1	-
TGCGCCAGCAGCCAAGATCTCAGGGACAATCAGCCCCAGCATTTT	CASSQDLRDNQPQHF	TRBV4-1	TRBJ1-5	-	-
TGTGCCGTCGGGACGGGGACAGGGATACCTCAGCCCCAGCATTTT	CAVGTGTGIPQPQHF	TRBV10-3	TRBJ1-5	TRBD1	-
TGTGCCAGTAGTCCCGAGGACACTAAGAAGAACTATGGCTACACCTTC	CASSPEDTKKNYGYTF	TRBV19	TRBJ1-2	-	-
TGCGCCACCTCAAGGACAGGGGCGGGTAATGAAAAACTGTTTTTT	CATSRTGAGNEKLFF	TRBV10-2	TRBJ1-4	TRBD1	-
TGTGCCGCGGGGAGGGAGCTAAACACTGAAGCTTTCTTT	CAAGRELNTEAFF	TRBV10-3	TRBJ1-1	-	-
TGTGCCAGCTCACCTCTTCTAGCTAGCTCTGGAAACACCATATATTTT	CASSPLLASSGNTIYF	TRBV18	TRBJ1-3	-	-
TGCAGCGTTATCCTATACTCTGGAAACACCATATATTTT	CSVILYSGNTIYF	TRBV29-1	TRBJ1-3	-	-
TGTGCCAGCAGCCCCGGTCCGGGGGACACAGATACGCAGTATTTT	CASSPGPGDTDTQYF	TRBV11-2	TRBJ2-3	-	-
TGTGCCTGGAGCGCTGGTCCGGGAGAGACCCAGTACTTC	CAWSAGPGETQYF	TRBV30	TRBJ2-5	-	-
TGCAGTGCGCCCAGGGGCACTGAAGCTTTCTTT	CSAPRGTEAFF	TRBV20-1	TRBJ1-1	-	few
TGTGCCAGCAGCTGGAATGGGGAGGGCTCGTCTTTCTTT	CASSWNGEGSSFF	TRBV7-2	TRBJ1-1	-	-
TGTGCCAGCAGTCCTACCGGGACAGGGGGCACTAATCAGCCCCAGCATTTT	CASSPTGTGGTNQPQHF	TRBV27	TRBJ1-5	TRBD1	-
TGTGCCAGCAGCTTATATCCGGGACAGCAGAATGAAAAACTGTTTTTT	CASSLYPGQQNEKLFF	TRBV7-2	TRBJ1-4	TRBD1	-